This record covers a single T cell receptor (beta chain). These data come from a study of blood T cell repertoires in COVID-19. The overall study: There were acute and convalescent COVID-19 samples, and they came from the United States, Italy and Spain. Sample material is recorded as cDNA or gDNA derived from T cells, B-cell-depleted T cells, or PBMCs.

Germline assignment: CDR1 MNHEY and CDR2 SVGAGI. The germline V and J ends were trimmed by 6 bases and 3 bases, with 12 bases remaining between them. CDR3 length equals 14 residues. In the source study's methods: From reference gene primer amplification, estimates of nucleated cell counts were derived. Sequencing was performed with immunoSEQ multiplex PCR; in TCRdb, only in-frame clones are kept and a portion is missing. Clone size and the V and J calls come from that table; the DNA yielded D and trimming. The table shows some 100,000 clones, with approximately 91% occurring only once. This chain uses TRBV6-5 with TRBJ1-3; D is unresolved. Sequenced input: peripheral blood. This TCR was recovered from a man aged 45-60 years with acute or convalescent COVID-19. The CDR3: CASSDWGGGNTIYF. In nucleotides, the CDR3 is TGTGCCAGCAGCGACTGGGGAGGTGGAAACACCATATATTTT.